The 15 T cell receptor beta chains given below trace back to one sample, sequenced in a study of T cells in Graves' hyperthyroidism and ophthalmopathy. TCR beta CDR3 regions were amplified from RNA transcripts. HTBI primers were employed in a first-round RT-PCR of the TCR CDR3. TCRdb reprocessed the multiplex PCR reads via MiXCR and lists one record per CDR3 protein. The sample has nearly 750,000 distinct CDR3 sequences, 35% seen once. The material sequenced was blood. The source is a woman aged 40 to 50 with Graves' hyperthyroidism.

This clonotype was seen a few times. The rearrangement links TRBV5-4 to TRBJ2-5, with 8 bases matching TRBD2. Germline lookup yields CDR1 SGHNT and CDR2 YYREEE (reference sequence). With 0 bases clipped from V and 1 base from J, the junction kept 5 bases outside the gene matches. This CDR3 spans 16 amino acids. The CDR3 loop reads CASSLVGGGLQETQYF. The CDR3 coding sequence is TGTGCCAGCAGCTTGGTTGGCGGGGGGCTCCAAGAGACCCAGTACTTC.

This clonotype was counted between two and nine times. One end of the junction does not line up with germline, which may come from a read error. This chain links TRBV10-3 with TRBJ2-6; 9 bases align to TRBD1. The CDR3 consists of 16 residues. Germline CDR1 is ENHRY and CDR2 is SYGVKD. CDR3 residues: CASSSGTGSGANVLTF. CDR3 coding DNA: TGTGCCAGCAGTTCCGGGACAGGGTCTGGGGCCAACGTCCTGACTTTC.

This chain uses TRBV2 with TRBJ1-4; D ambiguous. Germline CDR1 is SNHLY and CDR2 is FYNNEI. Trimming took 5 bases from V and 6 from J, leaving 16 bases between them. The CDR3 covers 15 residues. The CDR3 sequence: CASSYSSADHEKLFF. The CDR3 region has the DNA TGTGCCAGCAGTTACTCGTCCGCCGATCATGAAAAACTGTTTTTT.

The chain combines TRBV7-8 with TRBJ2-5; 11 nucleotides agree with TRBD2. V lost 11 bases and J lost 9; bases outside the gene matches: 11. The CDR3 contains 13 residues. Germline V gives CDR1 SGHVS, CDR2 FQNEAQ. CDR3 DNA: TGTGCCTGGAGTGAGCTAGCGGGGGGAGCCCAGTACTTC. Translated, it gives CAWSELAGGAQYF. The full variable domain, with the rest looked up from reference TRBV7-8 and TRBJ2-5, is GAGVSQSPRYKVAKRGQDVALRCDPISGHVSLFWYQQALGQGPEFLTYFQNEAQLDKSGLPSDRFFAERPEGSVSTLKIQRTQQEDSAVYLCAWSELAGGAQYFGPGTRLLVL.

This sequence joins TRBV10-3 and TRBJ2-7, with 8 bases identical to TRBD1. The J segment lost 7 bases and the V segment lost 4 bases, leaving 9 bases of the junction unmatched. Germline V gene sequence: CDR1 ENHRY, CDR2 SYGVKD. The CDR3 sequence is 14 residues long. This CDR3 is CAISGMQGATEQYF. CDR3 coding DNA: TGTGCCATCAGTGGTATGCAGGGGGCTACAGAGCAGTACTTC.

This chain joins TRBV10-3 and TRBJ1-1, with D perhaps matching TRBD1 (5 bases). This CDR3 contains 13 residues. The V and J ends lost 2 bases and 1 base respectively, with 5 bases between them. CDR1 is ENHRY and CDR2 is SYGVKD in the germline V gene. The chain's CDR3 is CAISEGQNTEAFF. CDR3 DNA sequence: TGTGCCATCAGTGAGGGACAGAACACTGAAGCTTTCTTT.

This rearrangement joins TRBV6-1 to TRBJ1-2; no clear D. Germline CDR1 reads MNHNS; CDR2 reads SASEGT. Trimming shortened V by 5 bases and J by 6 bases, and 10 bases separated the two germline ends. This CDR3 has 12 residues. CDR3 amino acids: CASSNGRDGYTF. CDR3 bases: TGTGCCAGCAGTAATGGACGGGATGGCTACACCTTC.

The CDR3 loop reads CASSQGDQPQYF. In nucleotides, the CDR3 is TGTGCCAGCAGCCAAGGGGATCAGCCCCAGTACTTC. This sequence joins TRBV7-2 and TRBJ2-5; tentative D call: TRBD1 (5 bases). The CDR3 is 12 amino acids. Germline V CDR1 and CDR2: SGHTA, FQGNSA. V was pared by 5 bases and J by 9 bases, with 13 bases between. The full variable domain, rest sourced from reference TRBV7-2 and TRBJ2-5, is GAGVSQSPSNKVTEKGKDVELRCDPISGHTALYWYRQSLGQGLEFLIYFQGNSAPDKSGLPSDRFSAERTGGSVSTLTIQRTQQEDSAVYLCASSQGDQPQYFGPGTRLLVL.

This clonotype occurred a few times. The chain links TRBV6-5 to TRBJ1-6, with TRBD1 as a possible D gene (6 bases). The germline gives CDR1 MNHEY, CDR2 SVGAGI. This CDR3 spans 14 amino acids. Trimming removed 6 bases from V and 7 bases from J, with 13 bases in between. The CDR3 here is CASSWDGTNSPLHF. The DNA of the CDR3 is TGTGCCAGCAGCTGGGACGGGACAAATTCACCCCTCCACTTT.

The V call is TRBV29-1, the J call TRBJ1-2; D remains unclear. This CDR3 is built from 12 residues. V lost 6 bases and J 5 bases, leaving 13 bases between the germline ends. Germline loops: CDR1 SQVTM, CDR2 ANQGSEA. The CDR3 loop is CSVNTAGYGYTF. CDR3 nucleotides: TGCAGCGTGAACACTGCGGGATATGGCTACACCTTC.

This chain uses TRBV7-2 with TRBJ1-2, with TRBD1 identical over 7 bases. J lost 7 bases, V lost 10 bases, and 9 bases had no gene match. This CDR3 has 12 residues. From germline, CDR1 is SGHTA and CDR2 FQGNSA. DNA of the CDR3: TGTGCCACCCAGGGGGGCTACGGTGGCTACACCTTC. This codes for CATQGGYGGYTF.

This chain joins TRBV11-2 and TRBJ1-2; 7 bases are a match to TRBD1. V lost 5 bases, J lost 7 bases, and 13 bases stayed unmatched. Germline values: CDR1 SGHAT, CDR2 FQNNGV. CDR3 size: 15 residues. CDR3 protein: CASSRRTGFLGGYTF. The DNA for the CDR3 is TGTGCCAGCAGCCGGAGGACAGGTTTCTTGGGTGGCTACACCTTC.

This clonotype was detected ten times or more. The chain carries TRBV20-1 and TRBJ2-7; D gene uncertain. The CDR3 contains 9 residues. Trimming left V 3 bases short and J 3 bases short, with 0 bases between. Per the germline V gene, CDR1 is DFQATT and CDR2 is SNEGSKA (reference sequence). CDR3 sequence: CSASYEQYF. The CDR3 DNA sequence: TGCAGTGCTAGCTACGAGCAGTACTTC.

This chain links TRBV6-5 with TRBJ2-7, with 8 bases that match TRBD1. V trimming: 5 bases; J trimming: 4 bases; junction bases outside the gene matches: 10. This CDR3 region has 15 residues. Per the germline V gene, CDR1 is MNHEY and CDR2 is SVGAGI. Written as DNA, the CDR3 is TGTGCCAGCAGTCACGCCGGGACAGGTGATTACGAGCAGTACTTC. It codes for CASSHAGTGDYEQYF.

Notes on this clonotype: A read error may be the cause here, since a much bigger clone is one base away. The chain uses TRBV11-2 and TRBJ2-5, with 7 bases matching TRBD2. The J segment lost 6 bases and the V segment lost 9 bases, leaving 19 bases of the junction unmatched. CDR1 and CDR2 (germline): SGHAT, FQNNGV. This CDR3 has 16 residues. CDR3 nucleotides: TGTGCCAGTGCCCCTGCGGGGGAGTCGTCTATACAGACCCAGTACTTC. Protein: CASAPAGESSIQTQYF.